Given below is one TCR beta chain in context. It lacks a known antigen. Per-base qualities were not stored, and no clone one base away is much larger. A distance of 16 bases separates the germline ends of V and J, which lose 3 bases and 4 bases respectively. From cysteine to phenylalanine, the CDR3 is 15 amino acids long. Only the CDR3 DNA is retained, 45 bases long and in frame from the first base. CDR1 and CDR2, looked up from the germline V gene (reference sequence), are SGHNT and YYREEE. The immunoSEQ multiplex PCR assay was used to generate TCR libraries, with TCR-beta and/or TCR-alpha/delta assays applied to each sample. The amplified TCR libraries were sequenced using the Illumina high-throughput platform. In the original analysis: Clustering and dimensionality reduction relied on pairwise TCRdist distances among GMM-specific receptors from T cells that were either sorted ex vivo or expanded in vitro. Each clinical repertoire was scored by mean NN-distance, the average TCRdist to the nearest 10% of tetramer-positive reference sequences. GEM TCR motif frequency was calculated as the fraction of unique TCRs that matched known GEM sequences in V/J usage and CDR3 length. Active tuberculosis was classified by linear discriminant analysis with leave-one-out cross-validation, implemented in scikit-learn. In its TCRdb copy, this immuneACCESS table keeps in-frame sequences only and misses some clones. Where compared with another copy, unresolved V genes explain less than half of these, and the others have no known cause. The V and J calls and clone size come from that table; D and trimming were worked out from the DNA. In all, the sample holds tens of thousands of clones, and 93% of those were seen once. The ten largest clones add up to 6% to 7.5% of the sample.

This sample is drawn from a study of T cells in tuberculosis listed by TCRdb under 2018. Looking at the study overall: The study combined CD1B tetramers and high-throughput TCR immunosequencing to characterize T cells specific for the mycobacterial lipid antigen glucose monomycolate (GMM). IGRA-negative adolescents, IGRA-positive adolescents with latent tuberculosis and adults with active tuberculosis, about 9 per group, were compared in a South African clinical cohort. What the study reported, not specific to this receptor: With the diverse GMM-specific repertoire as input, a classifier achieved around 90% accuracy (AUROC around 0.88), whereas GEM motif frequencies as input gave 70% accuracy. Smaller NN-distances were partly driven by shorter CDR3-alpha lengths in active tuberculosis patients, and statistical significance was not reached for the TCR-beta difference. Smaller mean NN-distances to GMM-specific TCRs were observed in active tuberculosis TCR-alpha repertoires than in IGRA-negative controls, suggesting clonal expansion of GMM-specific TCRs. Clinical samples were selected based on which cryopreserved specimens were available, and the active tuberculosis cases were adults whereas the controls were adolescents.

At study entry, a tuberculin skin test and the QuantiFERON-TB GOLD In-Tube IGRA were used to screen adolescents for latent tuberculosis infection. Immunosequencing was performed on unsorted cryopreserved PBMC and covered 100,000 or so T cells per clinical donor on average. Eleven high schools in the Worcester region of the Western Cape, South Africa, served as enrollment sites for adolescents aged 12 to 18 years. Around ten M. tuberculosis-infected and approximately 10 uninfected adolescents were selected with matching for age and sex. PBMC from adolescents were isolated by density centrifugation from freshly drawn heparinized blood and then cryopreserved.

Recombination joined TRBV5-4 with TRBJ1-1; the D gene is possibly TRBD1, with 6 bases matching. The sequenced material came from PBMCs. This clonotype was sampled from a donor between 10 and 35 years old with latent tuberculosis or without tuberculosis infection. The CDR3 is CASSSGDNLSTEAFF. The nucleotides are TGTGCCAGCAGCTCAGGGGACAACCTAAGCACTGAAGCTTTCTTT.